This T cell receptor beta chain was profiled in a study of shared clonotypes between healthy human individuals (dated by TCRdb to the early 2020s). For the wider study: The cohort included three men and a couple of women between 18 and 49 years of age. The study deeply sequenced blood TCR repertoires of about five healthy adults to estimate repertoire size and the extent of clonotype sharing between individuals. Libraries were prepared and TCR repertoires were sequenced by different laboratories using diverse techniques, in order to increase sequencing depth and limit assay-specific biases. Per donor, three plates each were used for CD4 naive and CD4 memory, two for CD8 naive, and one for CD8 memory. Between about 0.94 and 8.9 billion PBMCs per donor were obtained by leukapheresis. Overall study results and their limits: Sampling was restricted to blood, and TCR repertoires in tissue are likely to differ from TCR repertoires in blood. The genetic and exposure-history diversity represented was limited by the small number of donors. Larger estimated clonotype richness was generally found for naive subsets than for memory subsets. Pairwise subsampling indicated that sequencing depth was expected to affect the degree of clonotype sharing among donors. Rarefaction of sorted-subset datasets indicated incomplete sequencing despite the large sequencing depth. Higher generation probabilities were observed for clonotypes shared by all four sorted-subset donors than for non-shared clonotypes. When four donors were compared, the shared fraction of clonotypes was about 5% for naive CD4, about 4% for naive CD8, more than 2% for memory CD4, and 0.35% to 0.4% for memory CD8.

Using the deep immunoSEQ assay, TCR CDR3 regions were amplified from genomic DNA by multiplex PCR. Genomic DNA extracted from each cell subset was distributed evenly over all wells of several immunoSEQ 96-well plates, and each plate served as one replicate. For sorted subsets, roughly 200 ng of genomic DNA, equivalent to some 33,000 T cell genomes, went into each replicate PCR. Purified libraries were quantified with a Qubit 3.0 fluorometer, sized on a Bioanalyzer 2100, and re-quantified with the KAPA Library Quantification kit. Every immunoSEQ 96-well plate was sequenced on a dedicated single-read 150-cycle Illumina NextSeq 550 flow cell. On the authors' methods: Because the immunoSEQ output held only junctional sequences and lacked quality scores, the filtering could not match the filtering applied to full-length reads. To assign V/J genes and CDR3, sequences were annotated against IMGT germline references using PyIR, a Python wrapper for IgBLAST v1.9. Reads with weak V/J assignments (E-value above 1e-6), missing CDR3, stop codons, out-of-frame junctions, or ambiguous translated residues were removed. A V3J clonotype was defined by an identical inferred V gene, J gene, and CDR3 amino acid sequence. Percentage overlap between repertoires was calculated by dividing the number of shared unique clonotypes by the size of the smaller repertoire. Three approaches were used to assess repertoire richness: RTK rarefaction, the Chao1 estimator, and Recon v2.1 estimates of unobserved clonotypes. Generation probabilities for all TCRbeta clonotypes obtained by the gDNA method from a handful of donors were computed using OLGA. Imported from immuneACCESS, the table was reduced by TCRdb to in-frame sequences with V and J called. These copies leave out some clones; in studies compared against another copy, an unresolved V gene accounts for under half, and the cause of the remainder is not known. That table furnishes V, J and clone size, whereas the DNA furnished D and trimming. This sample lists over a million clones; around 98% were detected once. The ten largest clones represent approximately 0.44% of the sample.

The donors were healthy, HIV-negative adults who had no recently reported acute infections or vaccinations. All donors were Caucasian adults living in Nashville, Tennessee, USA. CD4+ T cells were enriched by magnetic negative selection, after which naive cells were positively selected on CD45RA and the negative fraction was taken as the memory subset. Blood was collected by leukapheresis, and PBMCs were isolated by Ficoll-Histopaque density gradient centrifugation and then cryopreserved in liquid nitrogen vapor phase. Purity and quantity of every magnetically sorted T cell population were checked by analytical flow cytometry. Each sorted fraction had its genomic DNA isolated and then quantified by UV absorbance on a Nanodrop 2000c. There are 13 amino acids in the CDR3, from cysteine to phenylalanine inclusive. This entry keeps only the CDR3 DNA: 39 bases, framed from base 1. Trimming accounts for 5 bases at V and 5 bases at J, while the number of junction bases matched to no gene is 4. From a lookup of the germline V gene, CDR1 and CDR2 are SGHAT and FQNNGV.

Notes on this clone: Which antigen it targets is not known. No much larger clone exists at a distance of one base, and base qualities are not known.

The rearrangement joined TRBV11-2 to TRBJ1-2; TRBD1 lines up with 8 middle nucleotides. The sequencing input was naive CD4+ T cells sorted from blood. The cell subset or site label for this specimen denotes: CD45RA+ positively selected. The receptor was isolated from a man between 25 and 39 years old in good health. The sequenced DNA is TGTGCCAGCAGCCAAGGGACAGGATATGGCTACACCTTC. Translated, it reads CASSQGTGYGYTF.